Presented here are 5 T cell receptor beta chains from one specimen sequenced in a study of T-cell reconstitution after alpha-beta-depleted transplantation in children. Unique molecular identifiers were incorporated during preparation of the TCRbeta library. MiXCR, applied by TCRdb to the PCR reads, yields one record per CDR3 protein. The sample consists of 640,000 or so distinct CDR3 sequences, roughly 15% of them appearing once. This specimen was PBMCs from the stem cell graft donor, taken from the stem cell graft. The source of these receptors is a human donor who donated a stem cell graft to a child with acute myeloid leukemia.

This clonotype was observed many times. This chain links TRBV12-3 or TRBV12-4 with TRBJ1-1; D is unclear. The V gene lost 5 bases and the J gene lost 4 bases, with 8 bases spanning the gap. The CDR3 is 12 residues long. The CDR3 loop is CASSLPPTEAFF. Written as DNA, the CDR3 is TGTGCCAGCAGTCTGCCGCCCACTGAAGCTTTCTTT.

This clonotype was detected many times. DNA of the CDR3: TGTGCCAGCAGCTTAAATTTCGCCGATGAGCAGTTCTTC. As protein: CASSLNFADEQFF. This sequence joins TRBV7-3 and TRBJ2-1, with D unresolved. V was trimmed by 1 base and J by 8 bases, leaving 9 bases between them. CDR3 length: 13 amino acids. The V gene's germline CDR1 is SGHTA and CDR2 FQGTGA.

The chain carries TRBV24-1 and TRBJ2-3; D is possibly TRBD1 or TRBD2 (7 bases each). Germline V gene sequence: CDR1 KGHDR, CDR2 SFDVKD. The CDR3 length is 16 residues. V was clipped by 5 bases and J by 2 bases, with 16 bases between them. The CDR3 spells CATSGPSGGATDTQYF. CDR3 sequence (DNA): TGTGCCACCAGTGGCCCCTCAGGGGGGGCCACAGATACGCAGTATTTT.

Ten or more counts support this clonotype. The chain joins TRBV5-1 to TRBJ1-2, with 7 bases fitting TRBD1. CDR3 size: 15 residues. Germline CDR1 SGHRS, CDR2 YFSETQ. Germline trimming cut 7 bases from V and 4 bases from J; bases unmatched to any gene: 13. The CDR3 nucleotides read TGCGCCAGCGGGACAGCGTCGACGGGTGGCTATGGCTACACCTTC. It encodes CASGTASTGGYGYTF.

This clonotype was picked up a small number of times. V usage is TRBV6-1 and J usage is TRBJ1-6; 8 bases line up with TRBD1. CDR3 length: 15 amino acids. V shed 5 bases, J shed 5 bases, and the junction held 5 bases outside the gene matches. Germline CDR1 MNHNS, CDR2 SASEGT. The CDR3: CASSQQGVDNSPLHF. The CDR3 DNA reads TGTGCCAGCAGTCAACAGGGGGTTGATAATTCACCCCTCCACTTT.